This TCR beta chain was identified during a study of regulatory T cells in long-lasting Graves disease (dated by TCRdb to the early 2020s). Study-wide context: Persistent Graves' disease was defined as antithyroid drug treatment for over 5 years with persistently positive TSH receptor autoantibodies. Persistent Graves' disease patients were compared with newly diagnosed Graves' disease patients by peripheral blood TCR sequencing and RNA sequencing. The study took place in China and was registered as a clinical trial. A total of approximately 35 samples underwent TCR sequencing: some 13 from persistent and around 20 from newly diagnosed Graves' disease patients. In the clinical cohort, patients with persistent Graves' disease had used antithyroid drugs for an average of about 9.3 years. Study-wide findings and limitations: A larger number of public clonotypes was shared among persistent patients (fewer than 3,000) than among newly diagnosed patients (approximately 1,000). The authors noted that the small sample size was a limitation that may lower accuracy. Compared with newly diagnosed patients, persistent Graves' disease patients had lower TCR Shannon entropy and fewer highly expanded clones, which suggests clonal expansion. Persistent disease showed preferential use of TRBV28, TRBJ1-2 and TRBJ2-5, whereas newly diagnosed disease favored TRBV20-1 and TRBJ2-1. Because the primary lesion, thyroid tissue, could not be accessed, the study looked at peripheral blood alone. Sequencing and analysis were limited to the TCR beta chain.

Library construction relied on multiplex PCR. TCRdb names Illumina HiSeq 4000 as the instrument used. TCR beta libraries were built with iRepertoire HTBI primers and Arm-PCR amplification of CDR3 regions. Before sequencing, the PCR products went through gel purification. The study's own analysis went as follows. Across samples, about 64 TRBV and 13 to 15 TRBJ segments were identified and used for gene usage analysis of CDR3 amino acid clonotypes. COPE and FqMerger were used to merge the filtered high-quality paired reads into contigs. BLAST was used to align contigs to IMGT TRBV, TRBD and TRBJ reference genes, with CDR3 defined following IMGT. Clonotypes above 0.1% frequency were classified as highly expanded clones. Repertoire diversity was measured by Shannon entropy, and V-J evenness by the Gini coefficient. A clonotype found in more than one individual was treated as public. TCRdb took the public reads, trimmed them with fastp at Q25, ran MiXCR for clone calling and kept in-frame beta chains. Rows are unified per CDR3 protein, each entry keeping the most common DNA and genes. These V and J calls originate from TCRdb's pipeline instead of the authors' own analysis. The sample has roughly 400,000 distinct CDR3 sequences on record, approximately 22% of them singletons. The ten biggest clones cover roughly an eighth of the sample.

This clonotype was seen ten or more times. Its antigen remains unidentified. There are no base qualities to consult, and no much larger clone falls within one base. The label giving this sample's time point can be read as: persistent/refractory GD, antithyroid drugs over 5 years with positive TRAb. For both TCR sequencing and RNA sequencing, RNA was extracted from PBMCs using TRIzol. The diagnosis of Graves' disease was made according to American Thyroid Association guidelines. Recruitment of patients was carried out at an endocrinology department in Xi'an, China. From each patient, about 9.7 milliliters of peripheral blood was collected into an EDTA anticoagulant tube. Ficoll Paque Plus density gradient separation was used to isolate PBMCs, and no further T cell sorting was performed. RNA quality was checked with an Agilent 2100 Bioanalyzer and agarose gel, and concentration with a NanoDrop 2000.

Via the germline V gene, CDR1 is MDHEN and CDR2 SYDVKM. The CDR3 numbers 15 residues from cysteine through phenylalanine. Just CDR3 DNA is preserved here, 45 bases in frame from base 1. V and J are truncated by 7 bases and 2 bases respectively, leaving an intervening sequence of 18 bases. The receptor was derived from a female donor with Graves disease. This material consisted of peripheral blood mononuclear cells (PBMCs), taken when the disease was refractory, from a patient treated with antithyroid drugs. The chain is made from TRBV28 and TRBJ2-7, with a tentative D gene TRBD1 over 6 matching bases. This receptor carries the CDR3 CASIQAGDTTYEQYF. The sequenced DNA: TGTGCCAGCATACAGGCTGGGGACACTACCTACGAGCAGTACTTC.